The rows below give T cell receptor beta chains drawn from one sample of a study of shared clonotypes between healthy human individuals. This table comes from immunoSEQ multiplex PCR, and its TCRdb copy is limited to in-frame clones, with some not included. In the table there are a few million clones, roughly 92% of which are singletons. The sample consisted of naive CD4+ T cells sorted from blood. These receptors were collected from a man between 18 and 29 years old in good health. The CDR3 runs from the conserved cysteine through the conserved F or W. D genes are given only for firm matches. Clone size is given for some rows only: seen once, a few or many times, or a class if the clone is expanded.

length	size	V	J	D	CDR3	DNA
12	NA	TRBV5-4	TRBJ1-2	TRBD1	CASIDRAGGYTF	TGTGCCAGCATTGACAGGGCCGGCGGCTACACCTTC
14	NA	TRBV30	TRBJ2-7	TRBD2	CAWGTSGRAYEQYF	TGTGCCTGGGGGACTAGCGGGAGAGCTTACGAGCAGTACTTC
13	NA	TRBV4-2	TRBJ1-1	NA	CASSQDQGFEAFF	TGTGCCAGCAGCCAAGACCAGGGATTTGAAGCTTTCTTT
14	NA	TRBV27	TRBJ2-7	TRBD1	CASGKTGSPYEQYF	TGTGCCAGCGGAAAGACAGGGTCTCCCTACGAGCAGTACTTC
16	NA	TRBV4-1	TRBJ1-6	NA	CASSQEGRPYNSPLHF	TGCGCCAGCAGCCAAGAGGGCCGGCCCTATAATTCACCCCTCCACTTT
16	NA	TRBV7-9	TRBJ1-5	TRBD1	CASSPGTGYSNQPQHF	TGTGCCAGCAGCCCGGGGACAGGTTATAGCAATCAGCCCCAGCATTTT
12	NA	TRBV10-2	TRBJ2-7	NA	CASKDPNDEQYF	TGCGCCAGCAAGGACCCGAACGACGAGCAGTACTTC
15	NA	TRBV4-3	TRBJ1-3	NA	CASSQDQGYGNTIYF	TGCGCCAGCAGCCAAGATCAGGGTTACGGAAACACCATATATTTT
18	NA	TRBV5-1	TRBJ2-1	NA	CASSLVGSQSGRYNEQFF	TGCGCCAGCAGCTTGGTTGGCTCTCAATCAGGGAGATACAATGAGCAGTTCTTC
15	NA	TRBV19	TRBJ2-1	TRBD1	CASSTQGASYNEQFF	TGTGCCAGTAGTACACAGGGGGCATCCTACAATGAGCAGTTCTTC
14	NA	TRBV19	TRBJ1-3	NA	CASSIMRGSDTIYF	TGTGCCAGTAGTATAATGCGGGGATCTGACACCATATATTTT
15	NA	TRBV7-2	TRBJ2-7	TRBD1	CASSPPGQGVDEQYF	TGTGCCAGCAGCCCCCCGGGACAGGGGGTGGACGAGCAGTACTTC
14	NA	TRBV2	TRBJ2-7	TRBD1	CASSRDRSRGEQYF	TGTGCCAGCAGTCGGGACAGGTCCAGAGGCGAGCAGTACTTC
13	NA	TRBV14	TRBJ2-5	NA	CASSPGFVETQYF	TGTGCCAGCAGCCCGGGGTTCGTAGAGACCCAGTACTTC
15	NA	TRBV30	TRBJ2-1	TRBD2	CAWSGKTSGSDEQFF	TGTGCCTGGAGTGGTAAGACTAGCGGGAGTGATGAGCAGTTCTTC
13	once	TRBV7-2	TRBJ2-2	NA	CASSSPGAGELFF	TGTGCCAGCAGCTCGCCGGGGGCCGGGGAGCTGTTTTTT
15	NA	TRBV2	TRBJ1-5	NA	CASSDKGRYNQPQHF	TGTGCCAGCAGTGACAAAGGGAGATACAATCAGCCCCAGCATTTT
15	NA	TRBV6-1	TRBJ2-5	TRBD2	CASSQLLAEQETQYF	TGTGCCAGCAGTCAGCTTCTAGCGGAGCAAGAGACCCAGTACTTC
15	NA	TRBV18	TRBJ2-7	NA	CASSPRVGIGYEQYF	TGTGCCAGCTCCCCAAGGGTCGGGATCGGGTACGAGCAGTACTTC
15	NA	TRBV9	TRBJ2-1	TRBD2	CASSPHGGGTNEQFF	TGTGCCAGCAGCCCCCATGGGGGGGGGACCAATGAGCAGTTCTTC
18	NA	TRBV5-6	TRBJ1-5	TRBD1	CASSLLGQGTYSNQPQHF	TGTGCCAGCAGCTTGCTGGGACAGGGAACCTATAGCAATCAGCCCCAGCATTTT
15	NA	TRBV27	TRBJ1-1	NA	CASSLLRGLNTEAFF	TGTGCCAGCAGTTTACTCCGTGGTCTGAACACTGAAGCTTTCTTT
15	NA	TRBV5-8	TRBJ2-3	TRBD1	CASSLGRGPIDTQYF	TGTGCCAGCAGCTTGGGCAGGGGGCCGATAGATACGCAGTATTTT
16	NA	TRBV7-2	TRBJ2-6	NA	CASSLRPNSGANVLTF	TGTGCCAGCAGCTTACGACCTAACTCTGGGGCCAACGTCCTGACTTTC
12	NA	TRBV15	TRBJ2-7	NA	CATSSTGGEQYF	TGTGCCACCAGCAGTACCGGGGGCGAGCAGTACTTC
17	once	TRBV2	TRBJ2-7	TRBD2	CASSEIQLAGSSYEQYF	TGTGCCAGCAGTGAAATCCAGCTAGCGGGTTCTTCCTACGAGCAGTACTTC
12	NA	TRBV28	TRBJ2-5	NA	CASSQSGETQYF	TGTGCCAGCAGCCAAAGTGGGGAGACCCAGTACTTC
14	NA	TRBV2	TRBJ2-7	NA	CASSVEQMTYEQYF	TGTGCCAGCAGTGTGGAACAGATGACCTACGAGCAGTACTTC
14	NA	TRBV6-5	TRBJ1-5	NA	CASIDSSFNQPQHF	TGTGCCAGCATCGATTCGTCCTTCAATCAGCCCCAGCATTTT
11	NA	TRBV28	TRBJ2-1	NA	CASSLDREQFF	TGTGCCAGCAGTTTGGACCGGGAGCAGTTCTTC
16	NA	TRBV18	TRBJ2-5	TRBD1	CASSSLPGQAQETQYF	TGTGCCAGCTCTTCTCTACCGGGACAGGCCCAAGAGACCCAGTACTTC
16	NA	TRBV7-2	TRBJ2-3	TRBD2	CASSSRLAGGPNTQYF	TGTGCCAGCAGCTCCCGACTAGCGGGAGGGCCGAATACGCAGTATTTT
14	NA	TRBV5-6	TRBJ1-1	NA	CASSYQGLNTEAFF	TGTGCCAGCAGCTACCAGGGTCTGAACACTGAAGCTTTCTTT
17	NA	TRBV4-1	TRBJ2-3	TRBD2	CASSQSRLAGGSDTQYF	TGCGCCAGCAGCCAATCGCGACTAGCGGGAGGGTCTGATACGCAGTATTTT
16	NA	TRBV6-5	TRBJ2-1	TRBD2	CASSYSSLAGGGEQFF	TGTGCCAGCAGTTACTCGTCTCTAGCGGGAGGAGGTGAGCAGTTCTTC
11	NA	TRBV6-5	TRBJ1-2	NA	CASSGFYGYTF	TGTGCCAGCAGTGGATTTTATGGCTACACCTTC
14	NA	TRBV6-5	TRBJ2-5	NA	CASSWSPPPGTQYF	TGTGCCAGCAGTTGGAGTCCCCCCCCAGGGACCCAGTACTTC